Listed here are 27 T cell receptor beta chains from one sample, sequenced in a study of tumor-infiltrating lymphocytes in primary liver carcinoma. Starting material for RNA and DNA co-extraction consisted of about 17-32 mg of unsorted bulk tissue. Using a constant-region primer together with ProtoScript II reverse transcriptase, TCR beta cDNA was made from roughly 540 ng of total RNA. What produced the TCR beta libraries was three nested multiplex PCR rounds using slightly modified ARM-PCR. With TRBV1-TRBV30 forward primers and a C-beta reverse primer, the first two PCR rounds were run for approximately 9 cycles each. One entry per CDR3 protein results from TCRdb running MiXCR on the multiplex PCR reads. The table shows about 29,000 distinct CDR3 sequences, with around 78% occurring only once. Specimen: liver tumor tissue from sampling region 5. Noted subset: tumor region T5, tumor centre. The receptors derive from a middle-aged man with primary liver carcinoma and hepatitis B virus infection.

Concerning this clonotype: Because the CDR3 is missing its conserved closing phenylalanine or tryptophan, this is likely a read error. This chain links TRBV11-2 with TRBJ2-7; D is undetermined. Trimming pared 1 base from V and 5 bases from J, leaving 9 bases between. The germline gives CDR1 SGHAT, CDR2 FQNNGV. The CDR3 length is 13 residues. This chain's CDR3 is CASSLATTHEQYH. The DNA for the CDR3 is TGTGCCAGCAGCTTAGCAACCACCCACGAGCAGTACCAC.

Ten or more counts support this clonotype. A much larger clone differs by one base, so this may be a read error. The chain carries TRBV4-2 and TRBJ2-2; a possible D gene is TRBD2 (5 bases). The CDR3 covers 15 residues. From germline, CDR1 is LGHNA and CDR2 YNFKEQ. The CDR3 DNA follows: TGTGCCAGCAGCCAAGAAGGGTCGATCACCGGGGAGCTGTCTTTT. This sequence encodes CASSQEGSITGELSF.

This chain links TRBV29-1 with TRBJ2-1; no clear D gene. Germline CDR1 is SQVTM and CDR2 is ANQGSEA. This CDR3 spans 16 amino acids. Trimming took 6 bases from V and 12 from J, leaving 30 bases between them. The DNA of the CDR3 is TGCAGCGTCGCCAGGCTTCGGCCTTGGTCCCGTCAAGGGCAGTTCTTC. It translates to CSVARLRPWSRQGQFF.

This chain's CDR3 is CTRSLISTDTQYF. The CDR3, as DNA: TGTACTAGAAGCCTGATTAGCACAGATACGCAGTATTTT. The V call is TRBV11-2, the J call TRBJ2-3, with a possible D match to TRBD2 (5 bases). CDR3 length: 13 residues. Germline V gene data show CDR1 as SGHAT and CDR2 as FQNNGV.

This chain's CDR3 is CATSGHYPDTQYF. CDR3 in DNA: TGTGCCACCAGCGGACATTACCCAGATACGCAGTATTTT. V is TRBV15 and J is TRBJ2-3; a weak D match, TRBD1 (5 bases). Germline V gene sequence: CDR1 LNHNV, CDR2 YYDKDF (reference sequence). V lost 5 bases, J lost 4 bases, and 10 bases lay in between. The CDR3 extends over 13 amino acids. The whole variable domain, filled in from reference TRBV15 and TRBJ2-3, reads DAMVIQNPRYQVTQFGKPVTLSCSQTLNHNVMYWYQQKSSQAPKLLFHYYDKDFNNEADTPDNFQSRRPNTSFCFLDIRSPGLGDTAMYLCATSGHYPDTQYFGPGTRLTVL.

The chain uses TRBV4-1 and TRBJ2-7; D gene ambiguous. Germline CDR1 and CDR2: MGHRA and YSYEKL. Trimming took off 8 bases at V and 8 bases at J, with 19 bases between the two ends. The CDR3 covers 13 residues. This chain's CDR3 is CASCPGRWYKQYF. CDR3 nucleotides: TGCGCCAGCTGCCCGGGTCGTTGGTACAAGCAGTACTTC.

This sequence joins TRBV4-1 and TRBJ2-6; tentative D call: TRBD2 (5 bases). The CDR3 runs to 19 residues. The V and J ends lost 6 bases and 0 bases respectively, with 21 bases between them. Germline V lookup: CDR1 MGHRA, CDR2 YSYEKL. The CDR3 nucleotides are TGCGCCAGCAGTCGAGTTGGTCTAGCAGACGCCTCTGGGGCCAACGTCCTGACTTTC. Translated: CASSRVGLADASGANVLTF.

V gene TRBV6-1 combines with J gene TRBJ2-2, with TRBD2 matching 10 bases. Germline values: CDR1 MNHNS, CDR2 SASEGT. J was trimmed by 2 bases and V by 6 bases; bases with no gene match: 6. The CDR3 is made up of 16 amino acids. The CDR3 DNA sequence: TGTGCCAGCAGCTCTGGGACTAGCGTTAACACCGGGGAGCTGTTTTTT. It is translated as CASSSGTSVNTGELFF.

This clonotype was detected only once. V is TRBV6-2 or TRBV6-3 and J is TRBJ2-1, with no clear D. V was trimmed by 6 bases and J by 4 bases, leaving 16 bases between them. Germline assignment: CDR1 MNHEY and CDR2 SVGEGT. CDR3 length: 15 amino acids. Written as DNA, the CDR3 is TGTGCCAGCAGATCCCCCCCTTTGCGATACAATGAGCAGTTCTTC. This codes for CASRSPPLRYNEQFF.

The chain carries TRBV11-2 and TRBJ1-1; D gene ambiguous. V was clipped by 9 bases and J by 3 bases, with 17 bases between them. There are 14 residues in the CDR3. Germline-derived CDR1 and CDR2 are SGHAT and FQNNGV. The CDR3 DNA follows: TGTGCCAGGAGCATAACGGCCATCGACACTGAAGCTTTCTTT. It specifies CARSITAIDTEAFF.

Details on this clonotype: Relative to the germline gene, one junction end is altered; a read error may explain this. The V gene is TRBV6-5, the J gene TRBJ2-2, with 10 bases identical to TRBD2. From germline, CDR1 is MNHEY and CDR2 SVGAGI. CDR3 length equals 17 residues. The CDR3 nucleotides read TGTGCCGGCAGTGTAAGGACTAGCGGAGGGAACACCGGGGAGCTGTTTTTT. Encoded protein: CAGSVRTSGGNTGELFF.

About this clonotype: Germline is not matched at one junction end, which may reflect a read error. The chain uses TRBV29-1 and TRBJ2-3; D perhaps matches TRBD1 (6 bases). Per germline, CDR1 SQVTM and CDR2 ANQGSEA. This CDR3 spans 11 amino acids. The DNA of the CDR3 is TGCAGCCTTCTAAGGACAGATACGCAATATTTT. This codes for CSLLRTDTQYF.

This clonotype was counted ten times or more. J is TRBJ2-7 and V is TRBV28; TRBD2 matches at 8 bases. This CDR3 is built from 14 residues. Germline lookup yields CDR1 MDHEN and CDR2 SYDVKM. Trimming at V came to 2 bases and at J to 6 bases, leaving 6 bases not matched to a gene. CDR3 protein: CASSLASGSREQYF. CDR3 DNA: TGTGCCAGCAGTTTAGCGAGCGGGAGTCGCGAGCAGTACTTC.

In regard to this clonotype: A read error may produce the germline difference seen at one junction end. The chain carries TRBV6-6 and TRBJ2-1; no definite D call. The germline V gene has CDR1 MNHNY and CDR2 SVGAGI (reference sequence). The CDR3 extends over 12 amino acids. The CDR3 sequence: CASIAQTDEQFF. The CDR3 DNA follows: TGTGCCAGCATCGCGCAGACCGATGAACAGTTCTTC.

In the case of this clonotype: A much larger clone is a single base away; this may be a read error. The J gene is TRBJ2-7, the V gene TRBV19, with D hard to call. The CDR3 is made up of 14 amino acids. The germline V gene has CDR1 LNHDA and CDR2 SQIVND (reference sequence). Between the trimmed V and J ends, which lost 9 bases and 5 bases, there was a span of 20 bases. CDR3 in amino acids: CASKMDGPTHEQYF. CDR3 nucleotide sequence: TGTGCCAGCAAAATGGATGGACCGACCCACGAGCAGTACTTC.

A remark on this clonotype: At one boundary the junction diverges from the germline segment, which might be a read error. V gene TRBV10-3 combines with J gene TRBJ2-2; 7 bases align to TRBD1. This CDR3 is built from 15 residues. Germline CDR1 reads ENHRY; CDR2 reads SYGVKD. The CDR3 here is CVISERGGDTGELFF. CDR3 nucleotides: TGTGTCATCAGTGAGAGAGGGGGCGACACCGGGGAGCTGTTTTTT.

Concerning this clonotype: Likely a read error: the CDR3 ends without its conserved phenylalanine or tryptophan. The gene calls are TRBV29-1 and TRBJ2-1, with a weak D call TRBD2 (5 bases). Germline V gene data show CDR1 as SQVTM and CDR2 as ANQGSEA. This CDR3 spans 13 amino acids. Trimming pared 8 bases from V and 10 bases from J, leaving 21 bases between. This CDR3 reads CSIAMADPGEQFL. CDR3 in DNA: TGCAGCATTGCCATGGCAGACCCGGGGGAGCAGTTCTTA.

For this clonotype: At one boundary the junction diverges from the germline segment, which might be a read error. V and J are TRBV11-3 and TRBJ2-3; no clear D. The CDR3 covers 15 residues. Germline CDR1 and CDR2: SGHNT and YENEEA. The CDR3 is CASSLESGPIDTEYF. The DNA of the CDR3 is TGTGCCAGCAGCTTAGAGTCCGGGCCCATAGATACGGAGTATTTT. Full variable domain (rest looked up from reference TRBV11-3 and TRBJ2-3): EAGVVQSPRYKIIEKKQPVAFWCNPISGHNTLYWYLQNLGQGPELLIRYENEEAVDDSQLPKDRFSAERLKGVDSTLKIQPAELGDSAVYLCASSLESGPIDTEYFGPGTRLTVL.

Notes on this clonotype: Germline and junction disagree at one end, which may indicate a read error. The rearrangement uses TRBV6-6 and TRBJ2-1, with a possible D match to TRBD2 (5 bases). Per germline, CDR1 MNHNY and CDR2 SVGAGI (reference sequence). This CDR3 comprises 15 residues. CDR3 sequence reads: CASSSQPGIYNEHFF. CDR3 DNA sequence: TGTGCCAGCAGTTCACAACCCGGGATCTACAATGAGCATTTCTTC.

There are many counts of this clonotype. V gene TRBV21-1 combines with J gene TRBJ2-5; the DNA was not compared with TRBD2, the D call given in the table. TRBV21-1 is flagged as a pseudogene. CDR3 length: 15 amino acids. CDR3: CASSKVLAGVETQYF. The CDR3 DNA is TGTGCCAGCAGCAAAGTGCTAGCGGGAGTTGAGACCCAGTACTTC.

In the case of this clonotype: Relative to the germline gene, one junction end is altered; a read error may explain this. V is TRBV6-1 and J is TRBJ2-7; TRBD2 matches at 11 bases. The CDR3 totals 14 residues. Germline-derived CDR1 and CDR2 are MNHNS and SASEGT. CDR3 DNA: TGTGCCATCAGTACAGGACTAGCGGGCTACGAGCAGTATTTC. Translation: CAISTGLAGYEQYF.

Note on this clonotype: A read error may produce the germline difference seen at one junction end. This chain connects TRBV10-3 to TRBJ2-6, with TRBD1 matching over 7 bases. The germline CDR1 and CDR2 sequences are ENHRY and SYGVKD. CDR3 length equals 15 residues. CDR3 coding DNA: TGTGCCATCTCCGGGACAGACTCTAGGGCCAATGTCCTGACTTTC. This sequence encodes CAISGTDSRANVLTF.

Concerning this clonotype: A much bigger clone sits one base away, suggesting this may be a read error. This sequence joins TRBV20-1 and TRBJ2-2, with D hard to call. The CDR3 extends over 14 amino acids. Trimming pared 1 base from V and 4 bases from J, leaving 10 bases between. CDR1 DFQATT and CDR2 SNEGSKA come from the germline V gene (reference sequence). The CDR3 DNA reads TGCAGTGCTAGAGTAGGGTCCCGCACCGGGGAGCTGTTTTTT. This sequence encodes CSARVGSRTGELFF.

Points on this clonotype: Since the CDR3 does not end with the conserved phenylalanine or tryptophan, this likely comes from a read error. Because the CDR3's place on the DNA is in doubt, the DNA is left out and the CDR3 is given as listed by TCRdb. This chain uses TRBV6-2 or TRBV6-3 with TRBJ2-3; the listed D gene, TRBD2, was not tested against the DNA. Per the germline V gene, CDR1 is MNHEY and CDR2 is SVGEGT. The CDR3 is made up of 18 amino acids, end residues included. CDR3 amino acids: CASSPLTPRRSATDTQYL.

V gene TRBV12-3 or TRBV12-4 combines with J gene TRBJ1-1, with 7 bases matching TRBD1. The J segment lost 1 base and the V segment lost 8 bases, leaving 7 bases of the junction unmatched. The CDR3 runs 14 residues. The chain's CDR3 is CASATGTTNTEAFF. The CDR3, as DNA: TGTGCCAGCGCGACAGGGACGACGAACACTGAAGCTTTCTTT.

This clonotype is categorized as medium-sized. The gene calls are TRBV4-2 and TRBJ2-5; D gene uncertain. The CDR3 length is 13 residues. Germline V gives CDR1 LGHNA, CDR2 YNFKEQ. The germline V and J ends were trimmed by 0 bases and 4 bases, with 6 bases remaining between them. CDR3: CASSQEPTETQYF. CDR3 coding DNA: TGTGCCAGCAGCCAAGAACCAACAGAGACCCAGTACTTC.

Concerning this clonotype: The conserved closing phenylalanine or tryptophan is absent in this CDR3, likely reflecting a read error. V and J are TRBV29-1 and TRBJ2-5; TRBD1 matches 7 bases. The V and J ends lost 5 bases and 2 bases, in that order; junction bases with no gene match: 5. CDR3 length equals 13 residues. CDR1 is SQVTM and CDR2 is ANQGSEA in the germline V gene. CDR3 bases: TGCAGCGTTCCCCAACAGGGGCAAGAGACCCAGTACTTA. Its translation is CSVPQQGQETQYL.